This T cell receptor (beta chain) was profiled in a study of blood T cell repertoires in COVID-19. Study-wide background: Some COVID-19 samples were acute and others convalescent; all came from the United States, Italy and Spain. Sources were T cells, B-cell-depleted T cells, or PBMCs; the material itself was cDNA or gDNA.

Per the original methods: By means of reference gene primer amplification, nucleated cell counts were estimated. The protocol was immunoSEQ multiplex PCR, while the TCRdb copy is restricted to in-frame clones and leaves out a portion. From that table come the V and J calls and clone size; the DNA was used to work out D and trimming. The sample holds over 400,000 clones, 70% to 90% seen once. The V end was cut by 3 bases, the J end by 8 bases, with 10 bases between. This CDR3 region has 13 residues. Germline CDR1 and CDR2: ENHRY and SYGVKD. V gene TRBV10-3 combines with J gene TRBJ1-4; a weak D match, TRBD1 (5 bases). This TCR was recovered from a human donor in a cohort sampled during active COVID-19. Input material: peripheral blood. The CDR3: CAISDRVEEKLFF. CDR3 in DNA: TGTGCCATCAGTGACAGGGTCGAGGAAAAACTGTTTTTT.